This record covers a single T cell receptor beta chain. Its specificity is unknown. TCRdb processed the RT-PCR reads anew with MiXCR; each CDR3 protein has one entry. The sample includes 450,000 to 550,000 distinct CDR3 sequences, 25% seen only once; the top ten take 1.9%. The sample is drawn from a study of response to subunit inactivated influenza vaccine. Study outcomes and limitations: Seasonal influenza vaccination, on each occasion, was suggested by the authors to recruit few new T cells.

The receptor comes from a man aged 50 or older who received an inactivated influenza vaccine. The source was CD4+ T cells sorted from PBMCs, collected about 5 days after vaccination.

The CDR3 DNA sequence: TGTGCCAGCGGAGCCGACAGCTTTAGCAATCAGCCCCAGCATTTT. Protein product: CASGADSFSNQPQHF. J is TRBJ1-5 and V is TRBV6-1; tentatively, D is TRBD1 (5 bases). The V end was cut by 8 bases, the J end by 0 bases, with 14 bases between. The CDR3 sequence is 15 residues long. Germline loops: CDR1 MNHNS, CDR2 SASEGT.